Below, one TCR beta chain is given with its context. Antigen unknown. V was cut by 4 bases and J by 0 bases, with 13 bases left in between. The CDR3 is 14 residues long. Germline values: CDR1 SQVTM, CDR2 ANQGSEA. These data originate in a study of vaccination effects on CD4 cells after COVID-19. ViraFEST used viral peptide pools to expand antigen-specific CD4+ T cells before sequencing. Following culture for around 9 days, CD4+ T cells were isolated. Prior SARS-CoV-2 infection was absent in the vaccine recipients, as shown by negative nucleocapsid antibodies. Here immunoSEQ multiplex PCR was the method, and the copy in TCRdb shows in-frame clones only, minus some. The sample lists about 21,000 clones, around 79% occurring once.

This TCR was sampled from a human donor who received a COVID-19 vaccine. The specimen was CD4+ T cells from PBMCs cultured with HCoV-NL63 spike peptides, collected before COVID-19 vaccination. V usage is TRBV29-1 and J usage is TRBJ2-7; D unclear. The CDR3 DNA sequence: TGCAGCGTTGCCCCAAGACTGGGCTCCTACGAGCAGTACTTC. This sequence encodes CSVAPRLGSYEQYF.